This T cell receptor beta chain was recorded in a study of T cells in Graves' hyperthyroidism and ophthalmopathy (dated 2019 in TCRdb). Regarding the study in general: Peripheral blood samples were taken at initial diagnosis, before any treatment was given. To identify TCR V-J signatures that set the groups apart, the researchers used a discovery cohort of 100 patients, made up of 40 to 45 with Graves' ophthalmopathy and some 58 with stable Graves' hyperthyroidism. An independent validation cohort of under 20 hyperthyroidism patients and about 16 patients who later progressed to ophthalmopathy tested prospective prediction of ophthalmopathy. The 100 or so discovery patients were randomly divided into training and test sets at a 7:3 ratio. In several Graves' hyperthyroidism patients, the study also compared T-cell repertoires from thyroid tissue with T-cell repertoires from blood. Once sampling was done, hyperthyroidism patients were given methimazole at a starting dose of 30 mg daily, whereas ophthalmopathy patients were given high-dose intravenous methylprednisolone. The paper describes TCR Vbeta CDR3 sequencing of 140 or so peripheral blood samples, made up of under 50 ophthalmopathy patients, roughly 72 hyperthyroidism patients and 17 progressor patients. Here is what the overall study found, with its caveats: Blood samples also contained most of the expanded thyroid clonotypes (frequency above 0.001), which suggests that blood repertoires may reflect thyroid immune responses. Ophthalmopathy was separated from stable hyperthyroidism by a 13 V-J signature model, with around 90% sensitivity and about 81% specificity obtained in cross-validation and 80%/75% obtained in testing. No statistical method was used to fix the sample size in advance, and group allocation was not hidden from the investigators. In validation, progression to ophthalmopathy was predicted by the model with almost 71% sensitivity and nearly 75% specificity, a median of around 6.5 months before onset.

Graves' hyperthyroidism was defined as stable when no progression to ophthalmopathy occurred over 18 months of follow-up. Hyperthyroidism patients were newly diagnosed, with disease duration under 2 months, and aged 18 to 65 years. The study excluded patients with uncontrolled infections, other autoimmune diseases, pregnancy or lactation. Clinical symptoms, serum thyroxine and TRAb, thyroid ultrasound, and orbital computed tomography formed the basis for the diagnoses. PBMCs were isolated from about 9 ml of fresh peripheral blood by Ficoll-Paque density gradient centrifugation. Trizol reagent was used to extract total RNA, and RNA quality was then checked on an Agilent 2100 Bioanalyzer. Ten or more counts support this clonotype. Its antigen is unknown. Qualities for individual bases were not recorded, and no much larger clone is one base off. The CDR1 and CDR2 encoded by the germline V gene are MDHEN and SYDVKM. Taken from cysteine to phenylalanine, the CDR3 has 14 residues. Solely the CDR3 DNA is kept, with 42 bases framed from the first base. Between the V and J ends, shortened by 5 bases and 4 bases respectively, the junction contains 14 bases.

The TCR beta CDR3 regions were amplified from RNA transcripts. A first-round RT-PCR of the TCR CDR3 used the HTBI primer set with the Qiagen OneStep RT-PCR kit. Libraries were constructed in a second round of multiplex PCR, after which size selection and purification were performed. Libraries were sequenced paired-end with 100 bp reads on an Illumina HiSeq2000. Regarding the original processing steps: SOAPnuke was used to process the raw data, throwing out any read that contained adapters or uncalled bases, had a mean Phred below 15, or lacked an exact constant-primer or identifier match. High-quality paired reads were merged with COPE v1.2.5, and unique nucleotide sequences were defined as clonotypes. MiTCR v1.1 was used to align the clonotypes against IMGT TRBV, TRBD and TRBJ reference segments. Analysis was restricted to V-J combinations with a frequency above 0.0001, which covered over 98% of repertoires. A TCS score was defined as the ratio between F50 (clonal expansion) and ExV (chaos), using BLOSUM62-based TCRdist between CDR3 peptides within each V-J. Welch's t-statistics and random forest reduced just over 500 V-J features to 10 to 15, which were used in a naive Bayes classifier (R e1071). The public sequencing data were trimmed at Q25 with fastp and processed into clonotypes with MiXCR by TCRdb, which kept only in-frame beta chains. Rows with one shared CDR3 protein collapse into an entry with the most common genes and DNA. The V and J calls follow TCRdb's processing rather than the paper's. A total of about 400,000 distinct CDR3 sequences appear in this sample, 13% of them only once. The ten top clones hold 9.2% of the sample.

Sequencing was performed on blood. This TCR came from a woman aged 18-29 years with Graves' hyperthyroidism. In this chain, TRBV28 is recombined with TRBJ2-5, with the D gene tentatively TRBD1 or TRBD2, based on 6 matching bases in each. The CDR3 has the sequence CASSEGGSRETQYF. The DNA sequence reads TGTGCCAGCAGTGAGGGGGGTTCTAGAGAGACCCAGTACTTC.